This record covers a single T cell receptor (beta chain). The antigen is undetermined. This entry is derived from a study of cytomegalovirus exposure and HLA in healthy donors. The assay was immunoSEQ multiplex PCR, and TCRdb's table has in-frame clones only and misses some. The table includes about 170,000 clones, around 92% detected once. Findings and limits, study-wide: One later analysis, an examination of the approximately 130 validation repertoires, found that first-cohort TCR clusters tended to co-occur in them. Among TCR beta chains, those listed as cytomegalovirus-associated numbered around 160. Confirmation was obtained in vitro that a few CMV-associated chains are specific for CMV antigens.

Germline-derived CDR1 and CDR2 are SGHRS and YFSETQ. This CDR3 spans 13 amino acids. V gave up 4 bases and J gave up 3 bases; unmatched junction bases: 2. The source of this sequence is a man in his late teens or twenties in good health and CMV-seropositive. The rearrangement uses TRBV5-1 and TRBJ2-7; 9 bases are a match to TRBD1. Sequencing was done on a sample of PBMCs. The CDR3 loop reads CASSQTGGYEQYF. The CDR3, as DNA: TGCGCCAGCAGCCAGACAGGGGGCTACGAGCAGTACTTC.